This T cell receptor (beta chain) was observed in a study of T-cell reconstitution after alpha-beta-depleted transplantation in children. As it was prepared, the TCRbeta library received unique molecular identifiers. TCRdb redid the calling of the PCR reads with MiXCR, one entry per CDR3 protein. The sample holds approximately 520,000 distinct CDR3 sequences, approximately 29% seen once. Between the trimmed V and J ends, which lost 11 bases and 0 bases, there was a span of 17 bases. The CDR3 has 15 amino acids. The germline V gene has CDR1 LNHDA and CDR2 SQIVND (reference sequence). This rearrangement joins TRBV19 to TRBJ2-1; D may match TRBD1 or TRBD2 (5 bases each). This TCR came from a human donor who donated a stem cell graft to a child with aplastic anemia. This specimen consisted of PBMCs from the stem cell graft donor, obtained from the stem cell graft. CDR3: CASRGDATSYNEQFF. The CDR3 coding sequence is TGTGCCTCCCGAGGGGACGCGACCTCCTACAATGAGCAGTTCTTC.